One and the same sample provided the 8 T cell receptor beta chains below, sequenced in a study of T cell changes during pregnancy in multiple sclerosis. Libraries were prepared by immunoSEQ multiplex PCR; TCRdb keeps only in-frame clonotypes and omits some of them. In the table there are about 100,000 clones, roughly 92% of which are singletons. Sequencing was performed on peripheral blood, taken after pregnancy. These receptors were taken from a female donor with multiple sclerosis, enrolled in a pregnancy study.

About this clone itself: Relative to the germline gene, one junction end is altered; a read error may explain this. Here the CDR3 DNA reads TGTGCTAGCAGCCCAGCCGGACAAACTTCTGAAGCTTTCTTT. This gives the protein CASSPAGQTSEAFF. The rearrangement joins TRBV7-7 to TRBJ1-1, with D possibly matching TRBD1 (5 bases). This CDR3 is built from 14 residues. CDR1 and CDR2 (germline): SSHAT, FNYEAQ (reference sequence). Full variable domain (remainder filled in from reference TRBV7-7 and TRBJ1-1): GAGVSQSPRYKVTKRGQDVTLRCDPISSHATLYWYQQALGQGPEFLTYFNYEAQPDKSGLPSDRFSAERPEGSISTLTIQRTEQRDSAMYRCASSPAGQTSEAFFGQGTRLTVV.

V usage is TRBV7-2 and J usage is TRBJ1-2; TRBD1 aligns across 10 bases. The CDR3 is 14 residues long. The V gene end was trimmed by 6 bases and the J gene end by 7 bases; junction bases not matched to a gene: 8. Germline CDR1 SGHTA, CDR2 FQGNSA. Here the CDR3 DNA reads TGTGCCAGCAGTGGGACAGGGGCGCAGGGTGGCTACACCTTC. It yields the protein CASSGTGAQGGYTF.

The chain employs TRBV18 and TRBJ1-4; tentative D call: TRBD1 (6 bases). Trimming took off 0 bases at V and 2 bases at J, with 13 bases between the two ends. The CDR3 extends over 17 amino acids. The germline V gene encodes CDR1 KGHSH and CDR2 LQKENI. The CDR3 loop is CASSPPGGGTTNEKLFF. CDR3 nucleotides: TGTGCCAGCTCACCACCGGGAGGGGGAACCACTAATGAAAAACTGTTTTTT.

The gene calls are TRBV29-1 and TRBJ2-3; D is unresolved. Per germline, CDR1 SQVTM and CDR2 ANQGSEA. V was shortened by 4 bases and J by 1 base, with 12 bases between the two germline ends. The CDR3 spans 14 residues. CDR3 sequence (DNA): TGCAGCGTTGGGCGGATCCTACGCACAGATACGCAGTATTTT. Its translation is CSVGRILRTDTQYF.

The V and J genes are TRBV6-5 and TRBJ2-5, with 8 bases identical to TRBD1. The germline V gene encodes CDR1 MNHEY and CDR2 SVGAGI. The CDR3 is 14 residues long. After removal of 6 bases from V and 6 bases from J, the junction contained 9 bases not matched to a gene. The CDR3 DNA reads as TGTGCCAGCAGACGAGGACAGGGCGGGAAGACCCAGTACTTC. It encodes CASRRGQGGKTQYF.

The rearrangement uses TRBV10-3 and TRBJ2-3, with 7 bases matching TRBD1. The CDR3 covers 15 residues. In germline, CDR1 is ENHRY, CDR2 SYGVKD. Trimming cost V 11 bases and J 5 bases; bases outside gene matches: 16. The CDR3 bases are TGTGCCGGCAAGGGGGCACTCGGCCGAGGAGATACGCAGTATTTT. Translating gives CAGKGALGRGDTQYF.

This clone has just one count. The gene calls are TRBV6-5 and TRBJ1-5; maybe TRBD1 (6 bases). V gave up 5 bases and J gave up 4 bases, with 15 bases separating them. This CDR3 region has 15 residues. CDR1 is MNHEY and CDR2 is SVGAGI in the germline V gene. DNA for the CDR3: TGTGCCAGCAGTGCACAGGGTAGTGGGAATCAGCCCCAGCATTTT. It translates to CASSAQGSGNQPQHF.

This chain joins TRBV11-2 and TRBJ1-2; TRBD1 is a possible D gene (5 bases). Germline lookup yields CDR1 SGHAT and CDR2 FQNNGV. The CDR3 has 15 residues. Trimming removed 1 base at V and 3 bases at J, with 12 bases between. CDR3 sequence (DNA): TGTGCCAGCAGCTTAGCGGCCACAGGAGACTATGGCTACACCTTC. Residues: CASSLAATGDYGYTF.